These 8 T cell receptor beta chains originate from one sample sequenced in a study of siplizumab effects on memory and regulatory T cells. Here immunoSEQ multiplex PCR was the method, and the copy in TCRdb shows in-frame clones only, minus some. The sample carries about 69,000 clones, around 90% recorded once. Material: Tregs sorted from blood. These receptors were taken from a human donor in good health.

The chain combines TRBV2 with TRBJ2-1; 7 positions agree with TRBD2. With 0 bases clipped from V and 1 base from J, the junction kept 6 bases outside the gene matches. The CDR3 covers 17 residues. The germline gives CDR1 SNHLY, CDR2 FYNNEI. CDR3 DNA sequence: TGTGCCAGCAGTGAAGCGCTTCTAGCGGAGTCCTACAATGAGCAGTTCTTC. As protein: CASSEALLAESYNEQFF.

The chain couples TRBV5-1 to TRBJ2-7, with D perhaps TRBD2 (5 bases). Per germline, CDR1 SGHRS and CDR2 YFSETQ. The CDR3 contains 13 residues. V gave up 3 bases and J gave up 6 bases, with 13 bases separating them. DNA for the CDR3: TGCGCCAGCAGCTGGCGGGTAGGTGGCGAGCAGTACTTC. Protein: CASSWRVGGEQYF.

The chain has TRBV7-2 and TRBJ2-5; TRBD2 matches at 14 bases. Germline values: CDR1 SGHTA, CDR2 FQGNSA. V was clipped by 0 bases and J by 4 bases; unmatched bases: 4. CDR3 size: 17 residues. CDR3 region: CASSLAGLAGVGETQYF. Written as DNA, the CDR3 is TGTGCCAGCAGCTTAGCGGGACTAGCGGGAGTCGGAGAGACCCAGTACTTC.

The V and J genes are TRBV19 and TRBJ2-1; D remains unclear. The germline V and J ends were trimmed by 6 bases and 0 bases, with 12 bases remaining between them. The CDR3 contains 15 residues. From germline, CDR1 is LNHDA and CDR2 SQIVND (reference sequence). The CDR3 region has the DNA TGTGCCAGTAGCCCAAGACGGTCCTCCTACAATGAGCAGTTCTTC. Translation gives CASSPRRSSYNEQFF.

V gene TRBV7-2 combines with J gene TRBJ2-6; a weak D match, TRBD2 (6 bases). The CDR3 is 18 residues long. Germline loops: CDR1 SGHTA, CDR2 FQGNSA. V dropped 0 bases and J dropped 0 bases, with 12 bases sitting between them. The CDR3 DNA reads as TGTGCCAGCAGCTTAGCGGGAGGCTTCCTCTCTGGGGCCAACGTCCTGACTTTC. Encoded protein: CASSLAGGFLSGANVLTF.

The gene calls are TRBV19 and TRBJ1-2; no clear D gene. V was cut by 0 bases and J by 5 bases, with 1 base left in between. Germline assignment: CDR1 LNHDA and CDR2 SQIVND (reference sequence). This CDR3 has 11 residues. The CDR3 DNA follows: TGTGCCAGTAGTATAGAATATGGCTACACCTTC. Translation gives CASSIEYGYTF. The full variable domain, with the rest looked up from reference TRBV19 and TRBJ1-2, is DGGITQSPKYLFRKEGQNVTLSCEQNLNHDAMYWYRQDPGQGLRLIYYSQIVNDFQKGDIAEGYSVSREKKESFPLTVTSAQKNPTAFYLCASSIEYGYTFGSGTRLTVV.

The chain links TRBV28 to TRBJ2-2; D is ambiguous. The CDR3 runs 13 residues. Germline CDR1 MDHEN, CDR2 SYDVKM. The germline V and J ends were trimmed by 2 bases and 3 bases, with 4 bases remaining between them. The CDR3: CASSLGYTGELFF. CDR3 nucleotide sequence: TGTGCCAGCAGTTTAGGGTACACCGGGGAGCTGTTTTTT.

The V and J genes are TRBV11-3 and TRBJ2-7; D tentatively fits TRBD1 or TRBD2 (5 bases each). CDR1 and CDR2 from the germline V gene are SGHNT and YENEEA. Trimming removed 5 bases from V and 3 bases from J, with 11 bases in between. This CDR3 is 13 amino acids long. The CDR3: CASSPGTLYEQYF. The CDR3 nucleotides are TGTGCCAGCAGCCCTGGGACCCTCTACGAGCAGTACTTC. Full variable domain (rest looked up from reference TRBV11-3 and TRBJ2-7): EAGVVQSPRYKIIEKKQPVAFWCNPISGHNTLYWYLQNLGQGPELLIRYENEEAVDDSQLPKDRFSAERLKGVDSTLKIQPAELGDSAVYLCASSPGTLYEQYFGPGTRLTVT.